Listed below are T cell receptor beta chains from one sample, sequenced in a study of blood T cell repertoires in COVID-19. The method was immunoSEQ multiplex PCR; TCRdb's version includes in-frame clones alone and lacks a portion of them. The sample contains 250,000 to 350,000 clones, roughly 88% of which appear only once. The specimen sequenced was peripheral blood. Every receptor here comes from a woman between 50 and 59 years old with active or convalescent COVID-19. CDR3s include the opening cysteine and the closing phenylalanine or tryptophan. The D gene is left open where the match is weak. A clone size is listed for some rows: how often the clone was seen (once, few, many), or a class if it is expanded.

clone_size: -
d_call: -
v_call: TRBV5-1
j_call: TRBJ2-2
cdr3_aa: CASSLAILATPGNTGELFF
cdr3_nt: TGCGCCAGCAGCTTGGCCATCCTAGCGACCCCCGGAAACACCGGGGAGCTGTTTTTT

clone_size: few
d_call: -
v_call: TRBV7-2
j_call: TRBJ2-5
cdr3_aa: CASSLAGFGETQYF
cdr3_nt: TGTGCCAGCAGCTTAGCCGGGTTCGGAGAGACCCAGTACTTC

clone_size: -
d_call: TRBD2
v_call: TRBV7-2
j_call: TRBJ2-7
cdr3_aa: CASSYLALATYEQYF
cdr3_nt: TGTGCCAGCAGCTACCTCGCACTAGCGACCTACGAGCAGTACTTC

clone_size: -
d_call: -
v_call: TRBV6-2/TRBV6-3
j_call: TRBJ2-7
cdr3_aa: CASSRPGLASYEQYF
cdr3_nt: TGTGCCAGCAGCCGTCCCGGGCTAGCGAGCTACGAGCAGTACTTC

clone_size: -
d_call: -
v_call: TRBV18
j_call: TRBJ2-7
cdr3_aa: CASSPQQGDEQYF
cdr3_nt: TGTGCCAGCTCACCACAGCAGGGCGACGAGCAGTACTTC

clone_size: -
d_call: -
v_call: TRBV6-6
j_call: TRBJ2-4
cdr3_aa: CASSKLANIQYF
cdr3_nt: TGTGCCAGCAGTAAATTAGCAAACATTCAGTACTTC

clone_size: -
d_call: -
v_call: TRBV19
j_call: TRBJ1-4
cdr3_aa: CASSKTVFNEKLFF
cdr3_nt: TGTGCCAGTAGTAAGACAGTTTTTAATGAAAAACTGTTTTTT

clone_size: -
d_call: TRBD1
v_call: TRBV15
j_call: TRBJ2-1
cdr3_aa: CATSRVRTGSNEQFF
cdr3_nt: TGTGCCACCAGCAGAGTAAGGACAGGGTCTAATGAGCAGTTCTTC

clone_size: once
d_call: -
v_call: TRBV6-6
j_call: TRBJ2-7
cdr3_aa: CASTLSGAFYDEQYF
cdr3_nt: TGTGCCAGCACCTTGTCAGGGGCGTTTTACGATGAGCAGTACTTC

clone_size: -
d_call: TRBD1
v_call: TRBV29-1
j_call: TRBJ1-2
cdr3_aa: CSVGGDRANYGYTF
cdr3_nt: TGCAGCGTTGGGGGGGACAGAGCTAACTATGGCTACACCTTC

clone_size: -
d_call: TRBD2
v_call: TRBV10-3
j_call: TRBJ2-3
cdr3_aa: CAISESSGGADTQYF
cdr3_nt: TGTGCCATCAGTGAATCTAGCGGGGGGGCCGATACGCAGTATTTT

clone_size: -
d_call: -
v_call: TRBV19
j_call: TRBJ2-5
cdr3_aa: CASSAAGPQETQYF
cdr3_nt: TGTGCCAGTAGTGCAGCGGGCCCCCAAGAGACCCAGTACTTC

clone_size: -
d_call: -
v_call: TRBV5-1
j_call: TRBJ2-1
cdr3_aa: CASAAGLYNEQFF
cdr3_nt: TGCGCCAGTGCGGCGGGACTTTACAATGAGCAGTTCTTC

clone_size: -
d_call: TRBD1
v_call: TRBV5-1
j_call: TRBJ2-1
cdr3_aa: CASSLGPGGLNEQFF
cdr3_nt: TGCGCCAGCAGCTTGGGTCCAGGGGGCTTAAATGAGCAGTTCTTC

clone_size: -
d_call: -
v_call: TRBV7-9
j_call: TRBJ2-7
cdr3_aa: CASSAPTGNYEQYF
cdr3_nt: TGTGCCAGCAGCGCACCAACAGGGAACTACGAGCAGTACTTC

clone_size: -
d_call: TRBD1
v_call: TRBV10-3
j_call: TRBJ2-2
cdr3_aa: CAISESSGGNGELFF
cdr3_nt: TGTGCCATCAGTGAGTCTTCAGGGGGCAACGGGGAGCTGTTTTTT

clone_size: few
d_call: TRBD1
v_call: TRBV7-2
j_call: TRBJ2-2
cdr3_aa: CASSLPGQGARELFF
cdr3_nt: TGTGCCAGCAGCTTGCCGGGACAGGGGGCAAGGGAGCTGTTTTTT

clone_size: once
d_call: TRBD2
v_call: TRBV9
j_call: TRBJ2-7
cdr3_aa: CASSLREAGDYEQYF
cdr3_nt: TGTGCCAGCAGCCTCCGGGAAGCGGGAGATTACGAGCAGTACTTC